The 27 T cell receptor beta chains reported below all come from one sample, sequenced in a study of blood T cell repertoires in COVID-19. Produced via immunoSEQ multiplex PCR; TCRdb's table is partial and in-frame only. The sample has 80,000 to 95,000 clones; about four fifths are singletons. Sequencing was carried out using peripheral blood. All receptors come from a woman aged 80 or over with active or convalescent COVID-19.

V gene TRBV7-8 combines with J gene TRBJ1-1, with D hard to call. The V end lost 8 bases, the J end lost 6 bases, and 16 bases lay between the germline ends. Per the germline V gene, CDR1 is SGHVS and CDR2 is FQNEAQ. The CDR3 has 13 amino acids. The CDR3 region is CASGWQVASEAFF. The CDR3 coding sequence is TGTGCCAGCGGGTGGCAGGTGGCCTCTGAAGCTTTCTTT.

This clone was picked up a small number of times. The chain uses TRBV5-4 and TRBJ1-2; D remains unclear. This CDR3 has 12 residues. The ends were cut back, 0 bases at V and 10 bases at J, with 10 bases in the middle. The germline CDR1 and CDR2 sequences are SGHNT and YYREEE (reference sequence). The CDR3 sequence: CASSLVQSVYTF. CDR3 bases: TGTGCCAGCAGCTTGGTACAGTCGGTCTACACCTTC.

The V gene is TRBV30, the J gene TRBJ1-1; D remains unclear. CDR3 length: 13 residues. The V end was cut by 3 bases, the J end by 1 base, with 9 bases between. Germline lookup yields CDR1 GTSNPN and CDR2 SVGIG (reference sequence). The CDR3 protein is CAWRARRNTEAFF. CDR3 DNA sequence: TGTGCCTGGAGGGCCCGGAGGAACACTGAAGCTTTCTTT.

The genes are TRBV30 and TRBJ1-1; no reliable D call. There are 14 residues in the CDR3. Between the trimmed V and J ends, which lost 0 bases and 0 bases, there was a span of 8 bases. Germline V gene data show CDR1 as GTSNPN and CDR2 as SVGIG (reference sequence). CDR3: CAWSVGSLNTEAFF. The CDR3 bases are TGTGCCTGGAGTGTGGGCAGCCTGAACACTGAAGCTTTCTTT.

This clone occurred a few times. V gene TRBV5-1 combines with J gene TRBJ1-4; D unclear. Trimming took 3 bases from V and 8 from J, leaving 5 bases between them. This CDR3 region has 11 residues. CDR1 and CDR2 (germline): SGHRS, YFSETQ. The DNA for the CDR3 is TGCGCCAGCAGCTCGGGGGAAAAACTGTTTTTT. Translating it yields CASSSGEKLFF.

In this sample, this clone turned up a few times. The genes are TRBV10-1 and TRBJ2-1; TRBD2 agrees at 9 bases. The CDR3 runs 16 residues. Losses at the gene ends were 6 bases for V and 5 bases for J; bases not matched to a gene: 11. Per the germline V gene, CDR1 is WNHNN and CDR2 is SYGVQD (reference sequence). CDR3 coding DNA: TGCGCCAGCAGGATCACCGTAGCGGGGGCCCACAATGAGCAGTTCTTC. Its protein product is CASRITVAGAHNEQFF.

The chain couples TRBV5-6 to TRBJ2-7; 9 positions agree with TRBD1. CDR1 SGHDT and CDR2 YYEEEE come from the germline V gene. With 2 bases clipped from V and 3 bases from J, the junction kept 6 bases outside the gene matches. The length of the CDR3 is 15 residues. The DNA for the CDR3 is TGTGCCAGCAGCTTTGACCCGGGACAGGGCTACGAGCAGTACTTC. Its protein is CASSFDPGQGYEQYF.

This clone was recorded only once. The chain recombines TRBV3-1 (or the pseudogene TRBV3-2) with TRBJ1-6; 12 positions agree with TRBD1. With V trimmed by 5 bases and J by 9 bases, 5 bases remained unmatched. The CDR3 loop spans 15 amino acids. Germline values: CDR1 LGHDT, CDR2 YNNKEL (reference sequence). This CDR3 reads CASSNGDRGPSPLHF. DNA of the CDR3: TGTGCCAGCAGCAACGGGGACAGGGGGCCTTCACCCCTCCACTTT.

The sample holds one count of this clone. The chain combines TRBV19 with TRBJ1-6; 10 nucleotides match TRBD1. The germline CDR1 and CDR2 sequences are LNHDA and SQIVND (reference sequence). V was clipped by 5 bases and J by 10 bases; unmatched bases: 8. CDR3 length: 15 residues. CDR3 in DNA: TGTGCCAGTAGTGGACAGGGGGAAGTGAGGTCACCCCTCCACTTT. This sequence encodes CASSGQGEVRSPLHF.

This sequence joins TRBV30 and TRBJ2-1, with TRBD2 matching over 8 bases. The V and J ends lost 0 bases and 6 bases, in that order; junction bases with no gene match: 1. Germline values: CDR1 GTSNPN, CDR2 SVGIG (reference sequence). The CDR3 loop spans 13 amino acids. Here the CDR3 DNA reads TGTGCCTGGAGTGTCGGACTAGCCAATGAGCAGTTCTTC. As protein: CAWSVGLANEQFF.

The sample holds one count of this clone. The V gene is TRBV18, the J gene TRBJ2-7; 8 bases map to TRBD1. CDR1 and CDR2 (germline): KGHSH, LQKENI. V lost 4 bases and J lost 5; bases outside the gene matches: 7. CDR3 length: 14 amino acids. CDR3 residues: CASSRGQGVDEQYF. CDR3 DNA sequence: TGTGCCAGCTCACGCGGACAGGGAGTCGACGAGCAGTACTTC.

This chain connects TRBV5-4 to TRBJ1-2; no firm D call. The V end was cut by 0 bases, the J end by 7 bases, with 16 bases between. The germline V gene has CDR1 SGHNT and CDR2 YYREEE (reference sequence). This CDR3 has 15 amino acids. The CDR3 DNA sequence: TGTGCCAGCAGCTTGGATATAGTGATCGGAGGTGGCTACACCTTC. Translated, it gives CASSLDIVIGGGYTF.

V gene TRBV5-6 combines with J gene TRBJ2-5, with D tentatively TRBD1 (5 bases). Trimming took off 0 bases at V and 1 base at J, with 7 bases between the two ends. The germline V gene has CDR1 SGHDT and CDR2 YYEEEE. CDR3 length equals 14 residues. CDR3 sequence reads: CASSLGQPQETQYF. CDR3 bases: TGTGCCAGCAGCTTGGGACAGCCCCAAGAGACCCAGTACTTC.

The rearrangement uses TRBV6-6 and TRBJ2-7; 11 bases map to TRBD1. The CDR3 sequence is 14 residues long. Per germline, CDR1 MNHNY and CDR2 SVGAGI (reference sequence). The J segment lost 5 bases and the V segment lost 8 bases, leaving 8 bases of the junction unmatched. CDR3 DNA: TGTGCCAGCCACCAACGGACAGGGGGCAACGAGCAGTACTTC. This codes for CASHQRTGGNEQYF.

The chain uses TRBV5-6 and TRBJ1-1, with D maybe TRBD1 (5 bases). Per germline, CDR1 SGHDT and CDR2 YYEEEE. The CDR3 runs 13 residues. Trimming took 6 bases from V and 1 from J, leaving 10 bases between them. The CDR3 protein is CASKNQGNTEAFF. The CDR3, as DNA: TGTGCCAGCAAAAACCAGGGGAACACTGAAGCTTTCTTT.

This chain uses TRBV30 with TRBJ2-3; 10 bases agree with TRBD2. V dropped 0 bases and J dropped 0; count of bases not matched to a gene: 3. CDR1 and CDR2 (germline): GTSNPN, SVGIG (reference sequence). The CDR3 sequence is 16 residues long. Here the CDR3 reads CAWSVKAGGSTDTQYF. CDR3 DNA: TGTGCCTGGAGTGTTAAAGCGGGGGGGAGCACAGATACGCAGTATTTT.

The genes are TRBV15 and TRBJ2-6; D is perhaps TRBD1 (5 bases). V gave up 0 bases and J gave up 2 bases, with 8 bases separating them. CDR1 and CDR2 (germline): LNHNV, YYDKDF (reference sequence). The CDR3 extends over 16 amino acids. CDR3 sequence (DNA): TGTGCCACCAGCAGAGAAGGGGTCACTGGGGCCAACGTCCTGACTTTC. It translates to CATSREGVTGANVLTF. The full variable domain, in which reference TRBV15 and TRBJ2-6 provide the parts outside the CDR3, is DAMVIQNPRYQVTQFGKPVTLSCSQTLNHNVMYWYQQKSSQAPKLLFHYYDKDFNNEADTPDNFQSRRPNTSFCFLDIRSPGLGDTAMYLCATSREGVTGANVLTFGAGSRLTVL.

This clone was recorded once. Germline and junction disagree at one end, which may indicate a read error. The V call is TRBV7-7, the J call TRBJ2-5; D is unclear. The CDR3 spans 15 residues. Looked up from germline, CDR1 is SSHAT and CDR2 is FNYEAQ (reference sequence). In nucleotides, the CDR3 is TGTGCTAGCAGCTTAAATGCAGGAAATCAAGAGACCCAGTACTTC. Protein product: CASSLNAGNQETQYF.

This chain joins TRBV4-3 and TRBJ1-1; no clear D. The CDR3 runs to 13 residues. Deletions cut 2 bases from V and 1 base from J, with 5 bases between. CDR1 and CDR2 (germline): LGHNA, YSLEER. CDR3 sequence (DNA): TGCGCCAGCAGCCAAACAGCGAACACTGAAGCTTTCTTT. Its protein product is CASSQTANTEAFF.

The chain recombines TRBV2 with TRBJ2-5, with D perhaps TRBD2 (5 bases). The CDR3 extends over 13 amino acids. Deletions cut 7 bases from V and 5 bases from J, with 14 bases between. Germline CDR1 and CDR2: SNHLY and FYNNEI. DNA for the CDR3: TGTGCCAGCACCTTTTCTCGGGATGAGACCCAGTACTTC. This sequence encodes CASTFSRDETQYF.

The chain combines TRBV2 with TRBJ1-2; D is unclear. This CDR3 is 16 amino acids long. Germline CDR1 and CDR2: SNHLY and FYNNEI. The V end lost 4 bases, the J end lost 5 bases, and 20 bases lay between the germline ends. CDR3 sequence: CASSVTPGNDGYGYTF. The CDR3 nucleotides are TGTGCCAGCAGTGTAACTCCCGGGAACGACGGATATGGCTACACCTTC.

This clone was observed a few times. The chain has TRBV7-8 and TRBJ2-2; TRBD2 agrees at 12 bases. V lost 2 bases and J lost 5; bases outside the gene matches: 6. The CDR3 is 17 residues long. Germline V gives CDR1 SGHVS, CDR2 FQNEAQ. In DNA form, the CDR3 reads TGTGCCAGCAGCTTAAACCCTAGCGGGGGGGCGACCGGGGAGCTGTTTTTT. Protein sequence: CASSLNPSGGATGELFF. Full variable domain (outside the CDR3, taken from reference TRBV7-8 and TRBJ2-2): GAGVSQSPRYKVAKRGQDVALRCDPISGHVSLFWYQQALGQGPEFLTYFQNEAQLDKSGLPSDRFFAERPEGSVSTLKIQRTQQEDSAVYLCASSLNPSGGATGELFFGEGSRLTVL.

The chain couples TRBV7-2 to TRBJ2-5; D possibly corresponds to TRBD1 (6 bases). The V gene lost 2 bases and the J gene lost 4 bases, with 8 bases spanning the gap. Germline lookup yields CDR1 SGHTA and CDR2 FQGNSA. The CDR3 totals 13 residues. CDR3 in amino acids: CASSLRGGETQYF. CDR3 DNA: TGTGCCAGCAGCTTAAGAGGGGGAGAGACCCAGTACTTC.

J is TRBJ2-1 and V is TRBV7-2, with 9 bases matching TRBD2. After removal of 5 bases from V and 9 bases from J, the junction contained 8 bases not matched to a gene. The CDR3 has 14 amino acids. Germline CDR1 reads SGHTA; CDR2 reads FQGNSA. CDR3 loop: CASSPRGLAGEQFF. The CDR3 DNA sequence: TGTGCCAGCAGCCCCCGGGGACTAGCAGGTGAGCAGTTCTTC.

The chain is built from TRBV6-6 and TRBJ2-7; D is unresolved. Trimming left V 5 bases short and J 0 bases short, with 14 bases between. The CDR3 loop spans 15 amino acids. CDR1 is MNHNY and CDR2 is SVGAGI in the germline V gene (reference sequence). The CDR3 sequence: CASSTPTLSSYEQYF. CDR3 coding DNA: TGTGCCAGCAGTACCCCAACGCTCAGCTCCTACGAGCAGTACTTC.

The chain combines TRBV14 with TRBJ2-5; 8 bases are a match to TRBD2. Trimming removed 1 base from V and 2 bases from J; junction bases left unmatched: 6. CDR3 size: 16 residues. Germline V gene sequence: CDR1 SGHDN, CDR2 FVKESK. CDR3 in amino acids: CASSQVGSGTQETQYF. The CDR3 nucleotides read TGTGCCAGCAGCCAAGTGGGTAGCGGGACGCAAGAGACCCAGTACTTC. The entire variable domain, with the rest obtained from reference TRBV14 and TRBJ2-5, is as follows: EAGVTQFPSHSVIEKGQTVTLRCDPISGHDNLYWYRRVMGKEIKFLLHFVKESKQDESGMPNNRFLAERTGGTYSTLKVQPAELEDSGVYFCASSQVGSGTQETQYFGPGTRLLVL.

This sequence joins TRBV27 and TRBJ1-5; a weak D match, TRBD1 (6 bases). From germline, CDR1 is MNHEY and CDR2 SMNVEV (reference sequence). This CDR3 spans 13 amino acids. With 4 bases removed from V and 5 bases from J, the gap between germline ends came to 9 bases. As DNA, the CDR3 is TGTGCCAGCAGTTACAACAGGGATCAGCCCCAGCATTTT. Amino acid sequence: CASSYNRDQPQHF.